This note documents a single T cell receptor (beta chain) sequence. The antigen is unknown. TCRdb keeps only in-frame clones here, not all; method: immunoSEQ multiplex PCR. The sample has tens of thousands of clones; over 70% are singletons. The CDR3 consists of 13 residues. V shed 2 bases and J shed 9 bases, with 11 bases lying between them. CDR1 and CDR2 from the germline V gene are MNHEY and SVGAGI. The data were obtained in a study of vaccination effects on CD4 cells after COVID-19. Study results and limitations: Marked clonal contraction of both clone types appeared late after vaccination.

Sequencing was preceded by expansion of antigen-specific CD4+ T cells with viral peptide pools in the ViraFEST assay. With about ten days of culture completed, CD4+ T cells were isolated. Either the mRNA-1273 or the BNT162b2 vaccine was given to participants as two doses. A density of roughly 2 million PBMC per well was used; these cells were cultured with about 9.1 IU/ml IL-2 and around 10 ug/ml peptides. Fresh IL-2-containing medium replaced half the medium on days 3 and 7. The gene calls are TRBV6-5 and TRBJ2-1, with no clear D. The clonotype was recovered from a human donor who received a COVID-19 vaccine. The source was CD4+ T cells from PBMCs cultured with HCoV-229E spike peptides, collected after COVID-19 vaccination. The CDR3, as DNA: TGTGCCAGCAGTTACGGTCACACCGGTGAGCAGTTCTTC. Translation gives CASSYGHTGEQFF.